This T cell receptor (beta chain) is from a study of T cell repertoires in cytomegalovirus infection. Germline CDR1 reads SEHNR; CDR2 reads FQNEAQ (reference sequence). The CDR3 spans 14 residues. With 4 bases clipped from V and 5 bases from J, the junction kept 6 bases outside the gene matches. One entry per CDR3 protein results from TCRdb running MiXCR on the reads. The data contain a few hundred thousand distinct CDR3 sequences, roughly 16% of them seen just once; the ten biggest clones take up about 12%. The chain links TRBV7-9 to TRBJ2-5, with 8 bases aligning to TRBD1. The receptor comes from a human donor in good health (CMV status not recorded). Some clones in this sample may be carry-over from other donors' samples. The material sequenced was PBMCs. The CDR3 sequence: CASSSRGQEETQYF. The CDR3 nucleotides are TGTGCCAGCAGCTCCAGGGGGCAGGAGGAGACCCAGTACTTC.